The 28 T cell receptor beta chains below all came from one sample that was sequenced in a study of OX40 agonist ivuxolimab in advanced cancers. Profiled with immunoSEQ multiplex PCR; TCRdb holds only in-frame clones, not every one. The data contain 50,000 to 70,000 clones, about 88% of them seen just once; the ten biggest clones take up approximately 2%. The input for sequencing was CD4+ or CD8+ T cells sorted from blood, taken in a trial of the OX40 agonist ivuxolimab. Receptors were obtained from an adult with an advanced solid tumor such as melanoma, head and neck, liver or kidney cancer.

V and J are TRBV5-6 and TRBJ1-1; 9 bases align to TRBD1. Losses at the gene ends were 5 bases for V and 5 bases for J; bases not matched to a gene: 10. The CDR3 consists of 15 residues. The V gene's germline CDR1 is SGHDT and CDR2 YYEEEE. In DNA, the CDR3 is TGTGCCAGCAGTTTTCTATGGACAGGGGAAACTGAAGCTTTCTTT. Translation gives CASSFLWTGETEAFF.

The chain is built from TRBV2 and TRBJ2-2; D gene ambiguous. Germline V gene data show CDR1 as SNHLY and CDR2 as FYNNEI. The germline V and J ends were trimmed by 3 bases and 1 base, with 6 bases remaining between them. The CDR3 totals 14 residues. The CDR3 sequence is CASSDRRNTGELFF. As DNA, the CDR3 is TGTGCCAGCAGTGACCGGCGGAACACCGGGGAGCTGTTTTTT.

The genes are TRBV4-1 and TRBJ2-4; D unclear. Germline V gene lookup returns CDR1 MGHRA and CDR2 YSYEKL. Deletions cut 3 bases from V and 1 base from J, with 7 bases between. This CDR3 comprises 14 residues. As DNA, the CDR3 is TGCGCCAGCAGCCAGCCTTTGGCCAAAAACATTCAGTACTTC. Encoded protein: CASSQPLAKNIQYF.

J is TRBJ2-1 and V is TRBV13, with 11 bases that match TRBD2. After removal of 5 bases from V and 10 bases from J, the junction contained 13 bases not matched to a gene. Per the germline V gene, CDR1 is PRHDT and CDR2 is FYEKMQ (reference sequence). This CDR3 region has 16 residues. CDR3 DNA: TGTGCCAGCAGCCATCATAGCGGGAGGGGAGGGGCGGAGCAGTTCTTC. Translated: CASSHHSGRGGAEQFF.

This chain uses TRBV9 with TRBJ1-2; 8 positions match TRBD1. The CDR3 contains 18 residues. CDR1 SGDLS and CDR2 YYNGEE come from the germline V gene. The trim removed 1 base at V and 7 bases at J, leaving 18 bases unmatched. CDR3 coding DNA: TGTGCCAGCAGCGTATCGGCTGCAACAGGACAGGGTAACGTTGGCTACACCTTC. Protein product: CASSVSAATGQGNVGYTF.

This chain connects TRBV14 to TRBJ2-1, with 8 bases aligning to TRBD2. CDR1 and CDR2 from the germline V gene are SGHDN and FVKESK. Trimming at V came to 1 base and at J to 4 bases, leaving 9 bases not matched to a gene. This CDR3 spans 17 amino acids. The DNA for the CDR3 is TGTGCCAGCAGCCAAGTTCGCCTAGCGGGCCATTACAATGAGCAGTTCTTC. Encoded protein: CASSQVRLAGHYNEQFF.

The rearrangement joins TRBV7-8 to TRBJ2-3; no definite D call. The germline CDR1 and CDR2 sequences are SGHVS and FQNEAQ. V lost 1 base and J lost 3, with 8 bases in between. The CDR3 consists of 14 residues. This CDR3 is CASSLDPATDTQYF. In nucleotides, the CDR3 is TGTGCCAGCAGCTTAGACCCAGCAACAGATACGCAGTATTTT.

The gene calls are TRBV5-1 and TRBJ1-6; D unresolved. V shed 4 bases and J shed 0 bases, with 8 bases lying between them. The CDR3 runs to 15 residues. Germline V lookup: CDR1 SGHRS, CDR2 YFSETQ. CDR3 loop: CASSLLGSYNSPLHF. CDR3 nucleotides: TGCGCCAGCAGCCTTCTGGGCTCCTATAATTCACCCCTCCACTTT.

The V call is TRBV29-1, the J call TRBJ2-1; D gene uncertain. Germline CDR1 SQVTM, CDR2 ANQGSEA. The CDR3 has 10 amino acids. Between the trimmed V and J ends, which lost 7 bases and 8 bases, there was a span of 9 bases. CDR3: CSGGTDEQFF. The CDR3 DNA is TGCAGCGGCGGCACTGATGAGCAGTTCTTC.

The rearrangement joins TRBV6-6 to TRBJ1-1, with D tentatively TRBD1 (5 bases). Per germline, CDR1 MNHNY and CDR2 SVGAGI (reference sequence). This CDR3 contains 15 residues. V lost 4 bases and J 4 bases, leaving 16 bases between the germline ends. CDR3 sequence: CASSSYGRDGTEAFF. CDR3 coding DNA: TGTGCCAGCAGTTCCTATGGCAGGGACGGCACTGAAGCTTTCTTT.

The chain couples TRBV18 to TRBJ2-7; unclear D gene. CDR1 and CDR2 from the germline V gene are KGHSH and LQKENI. V dropped 4 bases and J dropped 0 bases, with 10 bases sitting between them. The CDR3 is 14 amino acids. The CDR3 is CASSRLSYSYEQYF. CDR3 sequence (DNA): TGTGCCAGCTCACGGCTGAGTTACTCCTACGAGCAGTACTTC.

This clone was counted only a few times. The chain carries TRBV5-8 and TRBJ2-7, with a possible D match to TRBD1 (6 bases). With 6 bases removed from V and 3 bases from J, the gap between germline ends came to 16 bases. The CDR3 runs to 14 residues. CDR1 is SGHTS, CDR2 YDEGEE, per germline. In nucleotides, the CDR3 is TGTGCCAGCACCGACGCAGGGGTTCACTACGAGCAGTACTTC. Protein sequence: CASTDAGVHYEQYF.

CDR3 protein: CASSVGGQNTEAFF. Written as DNA, the CDR3 is TGTGCCAGCAGCGTAGGGGGACAGAACACTGAAGCTTTCTTT. The chain couples TRBV9 to TRBJ1-1, with D possibly matching TRBD1 (6 bases). V gave up 0 bases and J gave up 1 base, with 7 bases separating them. Germline CDR1 reads SGDLS; CDR2 reads YYNGEE. There are 14 residues in the CDR3.

Only a few counts were recorded for this clone. This chain joins TRBV28 and TRBJ2-7; 7 bases are a match to TRBD2. This CDR3 comprises 15 residues. V trimming: 3 bases; J trimming: 3 bases; junction bases outside the gene matches: 8. The germline V gene has CDR1 MDHEN and CDR2 SYDVKM. CDR3 amino acids: CASSFLAAANYEQYF. The CDR3 nucleotides read TGTGCCAGCAGTTTCCTAGCGGCAGCGAACTACGAGCAGTACTTC. Full variable domain (remainder filled in from reference TRBV28 and TRBJ2-7): DVKVTQSSRYLVKRTGEKVFLECVQDMDHENMFWYRQDPGLGLRLIYFSYDVKMKEKGDIPEGYSVSREKKERFSLILESASTNQTSMYLCASSFLAAANYEQYFGPGTRLTVT.

The genes are TRBV10-3 and TRBJ1-2; no clear D gene. V was shortened by 5 bases and J by 5 bases, with 12 bases between the two germline ends. Germline values: CDR1 ENHRY, CDR2 SYGVKD. This CDR3 spans 13 amino acids. The CDR3 region has the DNA TGTGCCATCAGTAACCTAGGAGGGTATGGCTACACCTTC. It encodes CAISNLGGYGYTF.

This clone has only one observation. The chain has TRBV2 and TRBJ1-5; 7 bases are shared with TRBD1. V dropped 8 bases and J dropped 1; count of bases not matched to a gene: 14. Germline loops: CDR1 SNHLY, CDR2 FYNNEI. This CDR3 has 17 residues. The CDR3 spells CASLARGGVGSNQPQHF. The CDR3, as DNA: TGTGCCAGCCTGGCCAGGGGGGGGGTTGGGAGCAATCAGCCCCAGCATTTT.

This chain connects TRBV7-3 to TRBJ2-1; tentatively, D is TRBD1 or TRBD2 (5 bases each). Trimming shortened V by 8 bases and J by 9 bases, and 11 bases separated the two germline ends. From germline, CDR1 is SGHTA and CDR2 FQGTGA. This CDR3 contains 11 residues. The DNA of the CDR3 is TGTGCCAGCGCGGTGGGGACTGAGCAGTTCTTC. It codes for CASAVGTEQFF.

The chain links TRBV19 to TRBJ2-7; TRBD1 is a possible D gene (5 bases). The CDR3 is made up of 14 amino acids. Trimming removed 4 bases from V and 0 bases from J, with 10 bases in between. Germline assignment: CDR1 LNHDA and CDR2 SQIVND (reference sequence). The CDR3 sequence is CASSTTGSSYEQYF. The CDR3, as DNA: TGTGCCAGTAGTACCACAGGAAGCTCCTACGAGCAGTACTTC.

J is TRBJ2-2 and V is TRBV27; TRBD1 is a possible D gene (6 bases). Germline V gene data show CDR1 as MNHEY and CDR2 as SMNVEV (reference sequence). Trimming cost V 3 bases and J 1 base, with 12 bases left between them. CDR3 length: 16 amino acids. The CDR3 spells CASSLTGTQNTGELFF. The CDR3 coding sequence is TGTGCCAGCAGTTTGACCGGGACACAGAACACCGGGGAGCTGTTTTTT.

The V gene is TRBV9, the J gene TRBJ2-1; D is unresolved. There are 16 residues in the CDR3. Germline V gives CDR1 SGDLS, CDR2 YYNGEE. Trimming cost V 3 bases and J 10 bases, with 23 bases left between them. The CDR3 region has the DNA TGTGCCAGCAGCGCCCAAAAAGGAGTTTGGCCGCCGGAGCAGTTCTTC. This translates into CASSAQKGVWPPEQFF. The entire variable domain, with the rest obtained from reference TRBV9 and TRBJ2-1, is as follows: DSGVTQTPKHLITATGQRVTLRCSPRSGDLSVYWYQQSLDQGLQFLIQYYNGEERAKGNILERFSAQQFPDLHSELNLSSLELGDSALYFCASSAQKGVWPPEQFFGPGTRLTVL.

This chain uses TRBV29-1 with TRBJ1-2, with 9 nucleotides matching TRBD1. From germline, CDR1 is SQVTM and CDR2 ANQGSEA. The V gene end was trimmed by 8 bases and the J gene end by 5 bases; junction bases not matched to a gene: 18. The CDR3 spans 16 residues. The CDR3 here is CSPREGTGRSRYGYTF. CDR3 coding DNA: TGCAGCCCTCGAGAGGGGACAGGGCGGAGTAGGTATGGCTACACCTTC.

The genes are TRBV2 and TRBJ2-5; possible D gene TRBD1, 8 bases. In germline, CDR1 is SNHLY, CDR2 FYNNEI. The CDR3 has 20 amino acids. V shed 3 bases and J shed 5 bases, with 31 bases lying between them. CDR3 nucleotide sequence: TGTGCCAGCAGTGAGTTCGGCAGGGGGCAATTAGCGGGTCCTAGGGAGACCCAGTACTTC. As protein: CASSEFGRGQLAGPRETQYF.

This clone was seen only a few times. This chain uses TRBV19 with TRBJ2-7, with D possibly being TRBD2 (6 bases). The CDR3 loop spans 14 amino acids. V was trimmed by 4 bases and J by 3 bases, leaving 13 bases between them. Germline CDR1 LNHDA, CDR2 SQIVND (reference sequence). CDR3 bases: TGTGCCAGTAGTACAACGGGACTCAACTACGAGCAGTACTTC. Its protein product is CASSTTGLNYEQYF.

The V gene is TRBV6-4, the J gene TRBJ1-2, with a possible D match to TRBD1 (5 bases). CDR3 length: 14 amino acids. The germline CDR1 and CDR2 sequences are MRHNA and SNTAGT. The germline V and J ends were trimmed by 8 bases and 0 bases, with 13 bases remaining between them. In DNA form, the CDR3 reads TGTGCCAGCCGACCGGGACCCTCTAACTATGGCTACACCTTC. Translating gives CASRPGPSNYGYTF.

The chain uses TRBV28 and TRBJ1-5; no clear D. Per the germline V gene, CDR1 is MDHEN and CDR2 is SYDVKM. Between the trimmed V and J ends, which lost 7 bases and 6 bases, there was a span of 13 bases. The CDR3 runs to 13 residues. DNA for the CDR3: TGTGCCAGCACCCAGGCCCCGACTCAGCCCCAGCATTTT. This translates into CASTQAPTQPQHF.

The chain has TRBV28 and TRBJ2-7; 10 positions agree with TRBD2. Germline V gives CDR1 MDHEN, CDR2 SYDVKM. The CDR3 is 14 residues long. CDR3 protein: CARIRRGLAIEQYF. The CDR3 coding sequence is TGTGCGAGAATTCGGAGGGGACTAGCGATCGAGCAGTACTTC.

V gene TRBV18 combines with J gene TRBJ2-1; TRBD1 is a possible D gene (6 bases). Trimming stripped 2 bases from V and 0 bases from J, with 17 bases between. Germline V CDR1 and CDR2: KGHSH, LQKENI. This CDR3 is 18 amino acids long. CDR3 nucleotide sequence: TGTGCCAGCTCACCAGGAGTCCCCACAGGGTTCTCCTACAATGAGCAGTTCTTC. Amino acid sequence: CASSPGVPTGFSYNEQFF.

This rearrangement joins TRBV9 to TRBJ2-1, with D possibly matching TRBD2 (5 bases). In germline, CDR1 is SGDLS, CDR2 YYNGEE. CDR3 length equals 15 residues. V was pared by 2 bases and J by 7 bases, with 16 bases between. CDR3 sequence: CASSVQGSKGNEQFF. The CDR3 DNA reads as TGTGCCAGCAGCGTTCAAGGGAGTAAAGGGAATGAGCAGTTCTTC.